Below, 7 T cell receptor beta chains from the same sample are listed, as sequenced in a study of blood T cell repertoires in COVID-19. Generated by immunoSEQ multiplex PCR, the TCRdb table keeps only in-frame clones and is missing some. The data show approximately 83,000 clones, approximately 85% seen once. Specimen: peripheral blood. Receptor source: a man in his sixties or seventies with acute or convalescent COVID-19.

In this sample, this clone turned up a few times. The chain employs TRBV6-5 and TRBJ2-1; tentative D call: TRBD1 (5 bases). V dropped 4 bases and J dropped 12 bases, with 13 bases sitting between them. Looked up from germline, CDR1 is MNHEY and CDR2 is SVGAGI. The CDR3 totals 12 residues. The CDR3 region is CASSFLQGVQFF. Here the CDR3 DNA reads TGTGCCAGCAGTTTTCTCCAGGGTGTGCAGTTCTTC.

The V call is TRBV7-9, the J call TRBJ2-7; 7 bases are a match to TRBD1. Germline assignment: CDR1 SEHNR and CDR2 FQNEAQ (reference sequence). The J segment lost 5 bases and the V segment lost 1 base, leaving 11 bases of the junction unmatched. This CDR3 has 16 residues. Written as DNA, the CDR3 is TGTGCCAGCAGCTTAGTCCGCGGTCAGGGGGTCCACGAGCAGTACTTC. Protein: CASSLVRGQGVHEQYF.

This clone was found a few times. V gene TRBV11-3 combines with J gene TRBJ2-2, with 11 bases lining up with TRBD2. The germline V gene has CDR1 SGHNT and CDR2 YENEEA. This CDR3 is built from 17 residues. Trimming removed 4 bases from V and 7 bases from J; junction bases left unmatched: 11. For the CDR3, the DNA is TGTGCCAGCAGCTCCCATAGCGGGAGGGCTCCCCGCGGGGAGCTGTTTTTT. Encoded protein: CASSSHSGRAPRGELFF.

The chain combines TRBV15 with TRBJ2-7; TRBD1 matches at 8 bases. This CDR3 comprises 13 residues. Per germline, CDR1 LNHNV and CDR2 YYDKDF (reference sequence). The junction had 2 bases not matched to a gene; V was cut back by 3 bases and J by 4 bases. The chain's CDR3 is CATSRRQGYEQYF. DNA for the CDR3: TGTGCCACCAGCAGGAGACAGGGGTACGAGCAGTACTTC.

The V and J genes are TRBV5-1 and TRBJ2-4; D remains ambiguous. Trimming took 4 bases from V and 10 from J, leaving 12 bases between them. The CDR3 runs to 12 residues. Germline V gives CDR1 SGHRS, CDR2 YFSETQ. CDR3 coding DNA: TGCGCCAGCAGCGCGCCCCTTCGGATTCAGTACTTC. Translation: CASSAPLRIQYF.

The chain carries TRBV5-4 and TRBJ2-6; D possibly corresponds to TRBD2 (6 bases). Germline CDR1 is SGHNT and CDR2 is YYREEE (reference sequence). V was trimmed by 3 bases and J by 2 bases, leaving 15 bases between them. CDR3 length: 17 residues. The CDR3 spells CASSSLKTSTGANVLTF. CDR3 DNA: TGTGCCAGCAGCTCCCTTAAAACTAGCACTGGGGCCAACGTCCTGACTTTC.

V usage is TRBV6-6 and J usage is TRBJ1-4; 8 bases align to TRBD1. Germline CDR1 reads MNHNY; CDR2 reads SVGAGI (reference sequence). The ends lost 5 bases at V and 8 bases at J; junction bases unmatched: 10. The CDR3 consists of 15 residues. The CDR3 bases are TGTGCCAGCAGTGACCTGACAGGGGAGGGAGAAAAACTGTTTTTT. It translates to CASSDLTGEGEKLFF.